This is a list of T cell receptor beta chains from one sample in a study of cytomegalovirus exposure and HLA in healthy donors. Here immunoSEQ multiplex PCR was the method, and the copy in TCRdb shows in-frame clones only, minus some. The sample has roughly 140,000 clones, around nine tenths seen once; the top ten hold around 10%. Source material: PBMCs. The origin of the receptors is a man aged 18 to 30 in good health and CMV-seropositive. CDR3s include the opening cysteine and the closing phenylalanine or tryptophan.

j_call: TRBJ2-7; v_call: TRBV28; cdr3_aa: CASSLTSGVYEQYF
j_call: TRBJ2-7; v_call: TRBV7-9; cdr3_aa: CASSLPSDYEQYF
j_call: TRBJ1-1; v_call: TRBV18; cdr3_aa: CASSGQGTTEAFF
j_call: TRBJ2-5; v_call: TRBV4-2; cdr3_aa: CASSPGLAGENQETQYF
j_call: TRBJ2-3; v_call: TRBV10-3; cdr3_aa: CAISPGTSGGAGGTDTQYF
j_call: TRBJ1-6; v_call: TRBV10-3; cdr3_aa: CAIKRSDRLNSPLHF
j_call: TRBJ2-6; v_call: TRBV10-3; cdr3_aa: CAISVNRVSGANVLTF
j_call: TRBJ2-5; v_call: TRBV2; cdr3_aa: CASRDSGLQETQYF
j_call: TRBJ2-1; v_call: TRBV2; cdr3_aa: CASSESPLGTGGARGENEQFF
j_call: TRBJ2-6; v_call: TRBV4-1; cdr3_aa: CASSQGDRVYLSGANVLTF
j_call: TRBJ1-2; v_call: TRBV7-9; cdr3_aa: CASSLDTYGYTF
j_call: TRBJ1-1; v_call: TRBV9; cdr3_aa: CASSPRDSFEAFF
j_call: TRBJ1-2; v_call: TRBV9; cdr3_aa: CASSVVGAYGYTF
j_call: TRBJ1-3; v_call: TRBV15; cdr3_aa: CATSTRQGAAGNTIYF
j_call: TRBJ2-7; v_call: TRBV27; cdr3_aa: CASSPSPGTGIHEQYF
j_call: TRBJ1-1; v_call: TRBV7-9; cdr3_aa: CASTLQGMGNTEAFF
j_call: TRBJ2-1; v_call: TRBV6-1; cdr3_aa: CAISTSGRFYNEQFF
j_call: TRBJ2-3; v_call: TRBV15; cdr3_aa: CATSRGGTSSDTQYF
j_call: TRBJ1-1; v_call: TRBV18; cdr3_aa: CASSRTGSMNTEAFF
j_call: TRBJ1-5; v_call: TRBV9; cdr3_aa: CASSSRGGPPQHF
j_call: TRBJ1-6; v_call: TRBV6-1; cdr3_aa: CASSEAGGLPLHF
j_call: TRBJ2-7; v_call: TRBV15; cdr3_aa: CATSRGLAGTYEQYF
j_call: TRBJ1-1; v_call: TRBV14; cdr3_aa: CASSLKSLWGRGLDTEAFF
j_call: TRBJ2-1; v_call: TRBV7-6; cdr3_aa: CASSSGTSSFNEQFF
j_call: TRBJ1-1; v_call: TRBV11-3; cdr3_aa: CASSLDPVSTEAFF
j_call: TRBJ1-1; v_call: TRBV28; cdr3_aa: CASTLLVSAAMNTEAFF
j_call: TRBJ2-2; v_call: TRBV7-9; cdr3_aa: CASSNRDRGPGELFF
j_call: TRBJ2-1; v_call: TRBV19; cdr3_aa: CASSILGGGAYEQFF
j_call: TRBJ2-3; v_call: TRBV5-1; cdr3_aa: CASSLERESDTQYF
j_call: TRBJ2-5; v_call: TRBV14; cdr3_aa: CASSQGNIRQGLKTQYF
j_call: TRBJ2-7; v_call: TRBV7-6; cdr3_aa: CASSRERTYEQYF
j_call: TRBJ1-2; v_call: TRBV20-1; cdr3_aa: CSAEQGLSYTF
j_call: TRBJ2-1; v_call: TRBV28; cdr3_aa: CASNSGGALNEQFF
j_call: TRBJ2-5; v_call: TRBV18; cdr3_aa: CASSPSRGRDSQETQYF
j_call: TRBJ2-1; v_call: TRBV9; cdr3_aa: CASSAREGAYNEQFF
j_call: TRBJ1-6; v_call: TRBV10-2; cdr3_aa: CASSEQVLYNSPLHF